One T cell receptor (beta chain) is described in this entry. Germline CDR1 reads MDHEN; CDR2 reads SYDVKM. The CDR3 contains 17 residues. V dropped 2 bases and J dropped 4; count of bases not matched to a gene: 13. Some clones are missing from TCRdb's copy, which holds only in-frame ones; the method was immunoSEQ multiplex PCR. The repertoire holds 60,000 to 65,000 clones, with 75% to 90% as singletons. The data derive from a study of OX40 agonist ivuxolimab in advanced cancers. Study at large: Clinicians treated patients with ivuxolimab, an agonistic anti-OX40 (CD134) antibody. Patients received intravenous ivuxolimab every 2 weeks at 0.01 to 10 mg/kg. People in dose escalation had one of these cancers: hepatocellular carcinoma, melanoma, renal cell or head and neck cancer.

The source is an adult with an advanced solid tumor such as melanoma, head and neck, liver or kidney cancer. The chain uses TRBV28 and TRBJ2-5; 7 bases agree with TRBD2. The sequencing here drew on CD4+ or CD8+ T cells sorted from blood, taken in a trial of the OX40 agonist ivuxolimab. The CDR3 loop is CASSLVGWEGPSETQYF. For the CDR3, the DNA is TGTGCCAGCAGTTTAGTGGGGTGGGAGGGACCCTCAGAGACCCAGTACTTC.